The rows below give T cell receptor beta chains drawn from one sample of a study of shared clonotypes between healthy human individuals. Libraries were prepared by immunoSEQ multiplex PCR; TCRdb keeps only in-frame clonotypes and omits some of them. In the table there are approximately 2.1 million clones, 80% to 95% of which are singletons. Sequenced input: naive CD4+ T cells from PBMCs. The receptor source for this set is a man in his late teens or twenties in good health. Some clones in this sample may be carry-over from other donors' samples. The CDR3 runs from the conserved cysteine through the conserved F or W. The D gene is left open where the match is weak.

v_gene	d_gene	j_gene	CDR3aa
TRBV18	NA	TRBJ1-1	CASSPVLLGDAFF
TRBV7-9	NA	TRBJ2-5	CASSFRGEETQYF
TRBV28	NA	TRBJ2-1	CASSPIPSGLLAHNEQFF
TRBV18	NA	TRBJ2-5	CASSLTQVKETQYF
TRBV28	TRBD1	TRBJ1-2	CASSLGTGVNYGYTF
TRBV6-6	NA	TRBJ1-5	CASSPGGQNQPQHF
TRBV7-2	NA	TRBJ1-3	CASRRSPLVPIYF
TRBV2	TRBD1	TRBJ1-2	CASSRTGGYGYTF
TRBV5-6	NA	TRBJ1-1	CASSLGPLKFVAFF
TRBV7-3	TRBD2	TRBJ2-5	CASSLMAGAGETQYF
TRBV4-3	NA	TRBJ2-2	CASSQDPQRGGNTGELFF
TRBV9	TRBD2	TRBJ2-3	CASSASGSTDTQYF
TRBV7-9	NA	TRBJ1-4	CASSLEGLDEKLFF
TRBV7-9	TRBD1	TRBJ2-3	CASSLRGDRVTDTQYF
TRBV5-1	TRBD2	TRBJ2-4	CASSQKGLADHKNIQYF
TRBV4-1	NA	TRBJ2-1	CASSQTPSGLYNEQFF
TRBV4-1	NA	TRBJ2-5	CASSQDRSAQYF
TRBV27	NA	TRBJ1-4	CASSSRNEKLFF
TRBV5-1	TRBD1	TRBJ1-4	CASSFQTGTNEKLFF
TRBV6-5	NA	TRBJ1-4	CASMPRGSFGEKLFF
TRBV5-1	NA	TRBJ1-1	CASSLSDTTEAFF
TRBV6-6	NA	TRBJ2-5	CASSYRTIQETQYF
TRBV6-5	TRBD1	TRBJ1-1	CASSYGRQGTNTEAFF
TRBV19	NA	TRBJ1-2	CASSAGREANYGYTF
TRBV6-5	TRBD1	TRBJ1-1	CASRLTGGNTEAFF
TRBV30	NA	TRBJ1-2	CAWSQNRAYGYTF
TRBV7-9	NA	TRBJ2-7	CASSLEYGSGSYEQYF
TRBV14	NA	TRBJ2-6	CASRRRGRDRSGANVLTF
TRBV5-1	TRBD1	TRBJ2-2	CASSSGGQGAGELFF
TRBV5-4	NA	TRBJ2-5	CASSLMASSGQETQYF
TRBV5-4	TRBD1	TRBJ1-3	CASSYDRGAAGNTIYF
TRBV6-5	TRBD2	TRBJ2-3	CASRLAGGLADTQYF
TRBV19	NA	TRBJ2-4	CASSIWGMGKGNIQYF
TRBV7-9	TRBD1	TRBJ1-1	CASSQRTGGGTEAFF
TRBV6-5	TRBD2	TRBJ2-7	CASSYTLAGGREQYF
TRBV28	TRBD1	TRBJ1-4	CASSLHVQGGLFF
TRBV9	TRBD2	TRBJ2-2	CASSASGNTGELFF
TRBV9	TRBD1	TRBJ1-4	CASSRRVGTGREKLFF
TRBV5-1	TRBD2	TRBJ2-7	CASSMGTSATLGTWEQYF
TRBV7-9	NA	TRBJ1-2	CASRIVGYTF
TRBV5-4	NA	TRBJ1-1	CASSRQASNTEAFF
TRBV30	TRBD2	TRBJ2-1	CAWSSRTSGGGNEQFF
TRBV9	NA	TRBJ1-4	CASSPRGDNEKLFF
TRBV5-5	NA	TRBJ1-2	CASSTRPGLNYGYTF
TRBV5-1	TRBD2	TRBJ2-1	CASSGAGAVYNEQFF
TRBV7-3	NA	TRBJ2-3	CASSLTAGTQYF